The T cell receptor beta chain described here comes from a study of T cells after posttransplantation cyclophosphamide. Of note for this clone: The antigen is undetermined.

Method: immunoSEQ multiplex PCR; TCRdb's copy keeps in-frame clones and lacks some. The sample yields over 5,500 clones, about 98% seen once. Findings of the study overall: Donor-recipient repertoire similarity was low at 1-2 months, rising over year one. Blood and skin or GI T cell repertoires showed limited TRB overlap. Recipient CMV seropositivity and CMV reactivation strongly tracked TRB clonality.

The naive gate required viable CD3+CD4+ or CD3+CD8+ cells with CCR7+CD45RA+CD45RO-CD95-CD27+CD28+ phenotype. The CDR3 is 13 amino acids. Germline V gene data show CDR1 as SEHNR and CDR2 as FQNEAQ (reference sequence). V lost 5 bases and J lost 2, with 10 bases in between. Sequenced input: naive CD8+ T cells sorted from PBMCs. The chain couples TRBV7-9 to TRBJ2-7; perhaps TRBD2 as D (6 bases). The receptor was isolated from a woman between 25 and 40 years old in good health and a related stem cell transplant donor. CDR3 loop: CASSPPGAYEQYF. The CDR3, as DNA: TGTGCCAGCAGCCCCCCGGGGGCCTACGAGCAGTACTTC.